The clone carrying this T cell receptor (beta chain) was seen only once. Genomic DNA from each subset was divided evenly over several immunoSEQ plates. The table came from immunoSEQ multiplex PCR; TCRdb's copy has only in-frame clones and leaves some out. The profile covers about 470,000 clones, with 75% to 85% appearing a single time and roughly an eighth taken by the ten largest. The study drew its donors from healthy HIV-negative adults without recent acute infections or vaccinations. This record belongs to a study of shared clonotypes between healthy human individuals. Trimming took off 0 bases at V and 6 bases at J, with 11 bases between the two ends. Per the germline V gene, CDR1 is SGHRS and CDR2 is YFSETQ. This CDR3 is built from 14 residues.

Specimen: PBMCs. This sequence was found in a woman in her thirties or forties in good health. Some clones in this sample may be carry-over from other donors' samples. This chain joins TRBV5-1 and TRBJ2-3; D perhaps matches TRBD2 (6 bases). The CDR3 here is CASSLVEGGDTQYF. CDR3 DNA sequence: TGCGCCAGCAGCTTGGTGGAGGGCGGCGATACGCAGTATTTT.